The rows below give T cell receptor beta chains drawn from one sample of a study of T cells in Graves' hyperthyroidism and ophthalmopathy. TCRdb passed the multiplex PCR reads through MiXCR, listing each CDR3 protein once. The table lists about 700,000 distinct CDR3 sequences, 11% to 15% of them singletons, with 10% in the top ten. Specimen: blood. The source of these receptors is a young woman with Graves' hyperthyroidism. Each CDR3 is given with its conserved first and last residue. The order of the fields is V gene, clone size, D gene, J gene, CDR3 DNA, CDR3 protein. D genes are given only for firm matches. Size is omitted from some rows. Given values are once, few, many or a class for expanded clones.

TRBV2,few,TRBD1,TRBJ1-5,TGTGCCAGCAGCGGACAGGGGAGGCAGCCCCAGCATTTT,CASSGQGRQPQHF
TRBV28,many,TRBD1,TRBJ1-5,TGTGCCAGCAGTCTGGCGGGGGAGACAGGGATCAATCAGCCCCAGCATTTT,CASSLAGETGINQPQHF
TRBV27,many,TRBD2,TRBJ2-1,TGTGCCAGCAGTATCCTAGCGGGGTCCTACAATGAGCAGTTCTTC,CASSILAGSYNEQFF
TRBV4-1,.,.,TRBJ1-1,TGCGCCAGCAGCCACCCGCCGGGGAACACTGAAGCTTTCTTT,CASSHPPGNTEAFF
TRBV5-5,many,TRBD1,TRBJ1-2,TGTGCCAGCAGCCCTGGACAGGGTGTTGTTGGCTACACCTTC,CASSPGQGVVGYTF
TRBV29-1,few,.,TRBJ1-1,TGCAGCGTTGAAGGTCCCAGGGTGAACACTGAAGCTTTCTTT,CSVEGPRVNTEAFF
TRBV2,many,TRBD1,TRBJ2-4,TGTGCCAGCAGTGAAGGTGGGACAGGGCTAGCCAAAAACATTCAGTACTTC,CASSEGGTGLAKNIQYF
TRBV19,.,.,TRBJ1-4,TGTGCCACAAGGACACATACTAATGAAAAACTGTTTTTT,CATRTHTNEKLFF
TRBV11-2,many,.,TRBJ1-5,TGTGCCAGCAGCTTAGGGGCTGGGGTGAATCAGCCCCAGCATTTT,CASSLGAGVNQPQHF
TRBV9,few,TRBD1,TRBJ2-3,TGTGCCAGCAGCGTAGGGGGACAGGGGGAGGCAGATACGCAGTATTTT,CASSVGGQGEADTQYF
TRBV12-3/TRBV12-4,many,.,TRBJ1-2,TGTGCCAGCAGTATATCAGGTTATACCCTCTATGGCTACACCTTC,CASSISGYTLYGYTF
TRBV27,few,.,TRBJ2-5,TGTGCCAGCAGGCGGAAAACAGAAGAGACCCAGTACTTC,CASRRKTEETQYF
TRBV30,many,TRBD1,TRBJ1-5,TGTGCCCTGGGACAGTTTAATCAGCCCCAGCATTTT,CALGQFNQPQHF
TRBV6-1,.,TRBD1,TRBJ2-7,TGTGCCAGAGACTCCGACAGGGGTTACGAGCAGTACTTC,CARDSDRGYEQYF
TRBV20-1,many,TRBD1,TRBJ1-4,TGCAGTGCTACCGGGACAGGGGGCGCGTACACTAATGAAAAACTGTTTTTT,CSATGTGGAYTNEKLFF
TRBV5-8,.,.,TRBJ1-4,TGTGCCAGCAGCTCCGGACAGACGGAGATTAATGAAAAACTGTTTTTT,CASSSGQTEINEKLFF
TRBV30,many,TRBD2,TRBJ2-5,TGTGCCTGGAGTTTGCTAGCGGGTCTCCAAGAGACCCAGTACTTC,CAWSLLAGLQETQYF
TRBV11-2,many,.,TRBJ2-3,TGTGCCAGCAGCCACGTTAAGTCGGCAGATACGCAGTATTTT,CASSHVKSADTQYF
TRBV30,few,.,TRBJ2-7,TGTGCCTGGAGTATGGCGGCCCCCTACGAGCAGTACTTC,CAWSMAAPYEQYF
TRBV7-2,many,.,TRBJ2-3,TGTGCCAGCAGCCCACGCTACTTGGGGGGCACAGATACGCAGTATTTT,CASSPRYLGGTDTQYF
TRBV4-1,.,.,TRBJ1-1,TGCGCCAGCAGCCAAGTGACTTACCCTACCACTGAAGCTTTCTTT,CASSQVTYPTTEAFF
TRBV28,few,.,TRBJ2-7,TGTGCCAGCGGGTTCCTCCGAGTAGGGTCGAACGAGCAGTACTTC,CASGFLRVGSNEQYF
TRBV20-1,many,TRBD1,TRBJ2-1,TGCAGTGCTACGGGACAGGGGGGTACCTACAATGAGCAGTTCTTC,CSATGQGGTYNEQFF
TRBV7-9,few,TRBD1,TRBJ2-7,TGTGCCAGCAGCTTAGAGGGGGACAGGGCCAGCCAGCAGTACTTC,CASSLEGDRASQQYF
TRBV10-3,.,.,TRBJ2-5,TGTGCCATCAGTGAGCGCGGGGCTTTGGAGACCCAGTACTTC,CAISERGALETQYF
TRBV30,many,TRBD2,TRBJ2-7,TGTGCCTGGAGTGCTAGCGGGAAGAGGGAGCAGTACTTC,CAWSASGKREQYF
TRBV4-1,.,.,TRBJ2-5,TGCGCCAGCAGCCAAGAGCCGGCTCAAGAGACCCAGTACTTC,CASSQEPAQETQYF
TRBV7-6,many,.,TRBJ2-7,TGTGCCAGCAGCCCCCGTCGTGGGTGCGAGCAGTACTTC,CASSPRRGCEQYF
TRBV7-2,few,TRBD1,TRBJ1-1,TGTGCCAGCAGCACGGCAGGGGGTAGAGCTTTCTTT,CASSTAGGRAFF
TRBV28,many,.,TRBJ2-5,TGTGCCAGCAGTTACGTCCTACGAGGGGCTGACTACCGAGAGACCCAGTACTTC,CASSYVLRGADYRETQYF
TRBV6-2/TRBV6-3,few,TRBD1,TRBJ2-3,TGTGCCAGCAGTTCCCCAGGACAGGGGCGAGGTACGCAGTATTTT,CASSSPGQGRGTQYF
TRBV7-2,many,.,TRBJ2-1,TGTGCCAGCAGCTTAGGCGCTGGACTTGGCGAGCAGTTCTTC,CASSLGAGLGEQFF
TRBV4-3,many,.,TRBJ2-3,TGCGCCAGCAGCCCACATCCAGTCGGGCGATCTAGCACAGATACGCAGTATTTT,CASSPHPVGRSSTDTQYF
TRBV28,many,TRBD1,TRBJ2-3,TGTGCCAGCAGCTTTACCGGGACAGGGTATAGAGATACGCAATATTTT,CASSFTGTGYRDTQYF
TRBV30,.,.,TRBJ2-2,TGTGCCTGGAGGAGGAACACCGGGGAGCTGTTTTTT,CAWRRNTGELFF
TRBV7-9,.,TRBD1,TRBJ2-3,TGTGCCAGCAGCTTACCCCCCGGGACAGGGGAAACAGATACGCAGTATTTT,CASSLPPGTGETDTQYF
TRBV7-9,many,.,TRBJ1-5,TGTGCCAGCAGTCTAGGGGTTGGAGCCCAGCATTTT,CASSLGVGAQHF
TRBV11-3,many,.,TRBJ2-3,TGTGCCAGCAGCTTTCAGGGATTTGCACCCATTTTAACGCAGTATTTT,CASSFQGFAPILTQYF
TRBV11-1,many,TRBD2,TRBJ2-1,TGTGCCAGCAGCTCCAGGTGGACTAGCTCCTACAATGAGCAGTTCTTC,CASSSRWTSSYNEQFF
TRBV6-2/TRBV6-3,many,TRBD1,TRBJ2-1,TGTGCCAGCACCTGGGGACAGGACCGGGACAATGAGCAGTTCTTC,CASTWGQDRDNEQFF
TRBV20-1,.,TRBD2,TRBJ2-1,TGCAGTGCTAGAGGGACTAGCGGAGGCTCCTACAATGAGCAGTTCTTC,CSARGTSGGSYNEQFF